This T cell receptor (beta chain) was sequenced for a study of cytomegalovirus exposure and HLA in healthy donors. At the level of the study: Earlier, 100 million or so unique TCR beta sequences were recovered from about 200 million T cells by an analysis. Study results and caveats: Analyses of presence and absence presupposed an approximately uniform sequencing depth across donors. Among TCR beta chains of equal frequency, HLA-associated ones were more clonally expanded in a later analysis.

Primers included in the PCR were 60 Vbeta and 13 Jbeta primers. Sequenced by immunoSEQ multiplex PCR; TCRdb stores in-frame clones only, minus some. The table includes 100,000 or so clones, less than 85% detected once. Of note for this clone: Its antigen is as yet unknown.

Material for sequencing was PBMCs. The sequence was collected from a man between 18 and 35 years old in good health and CMV-seronegative.

The CDR3 sequence is CASSRADNQPQHF. Written as DNA, the CDR3 is TGTGCCAGCTCGAGGGCAGACAATCAGCCCCAGCATTTT. This sequence joins TRBV9 and TRBJ1-5, with D uncertain. Germline CDR1 reads SGDLS; CDR2 reads YYNGEE. V gave up 7 bases and J gave up 3 bases, with 11 bases separating them. This CDR3 is built from 13 residues.